This record looks at one T cell receptor (beta chain) sequence and its context. Its specificity is unknown. Healthy bone marrow donors formed the donor group. Trimming at V came to 2 bases and at J to 2 bases, leaving 9 bases not matched to a gene. Germline V CDR1 and CDR2: MNHEY, SMNVEV (reference sequence). The CDR3 totals 16 residues. This sample stems from a study of cytomegalovirus exposure and HLA in healthy donors. Study results and caveats: Within the data, a cluster of highly shared sequence variants was likely a sequencing artifact.

Amplification used 60 Vbeta primers and 13 Jbeta primers. TCRdb's copy holds only in-frame clones and misses some; the assay was immunoSEQ multiplex PCR. The table has tens of thousands of clones, nearly 80% seen once. This sequence originates from a man between 40 and 49 years old in good health and CMV-seronegative. Input material: PBMCs. The J gene is TRBJ2-7, the V gene TRBV27; 7 bases align to TRBD2. CDR3 nucleotide sequence: TGTGCCAGCAGTTTAGGGCGCCCGGGACTACCCTACGAGCAGTACTTC. Translated, it gives CASSLGRPGLPYEQYF.